This T cell receptor beta chain was obtained from a study of shared clonotypes between healthy human individuals. Study at large: Each donor contributed plates that comprised three CD4 naive, three CD4 memory, two CD8 naive and one CD8 memory. Whole-study results and caveats: With a handful of donors compared, roughly 4.9% of naive CD4 clonotypes were shared.

Libraries were prepared by immunoSEQ multiplex PCR; TCRdb keeps only in-frame clonotypes and omits some of them. Here the sample spans about 2.5 million clones, 85% to 95% being singletons. Those who donated, Caucasian adults without exception, all lived in Nashville, Tennessee. V was shortened by 7 bases and J by 5 bases, with 14 bases between the two germline ends. The CDR3 totals 12 residues. The V gene's germline CDR1 is SQVTM and CDR2 ANQGSEA. This clone was observed a single time. Antigen specificity is unknown. Sequences were obtained from naive CD4+ T cells from PBMCs. Subset here: CD45RA+ positively selected. This chain joins TRBV29-1 and TRBJ2-5; D is perhaps TRBD2 (7 bases). The TCR sequence derives from a man younger than 30 in good health. Some clones in this sample may be carry-over from other donors' samples. The chain's CDR3 is CSDKGGSETQYF. The CDR3 DNA follows: TGCAGCGACAAGGGGGGGTCCGAGACCCAGTACTTC.